This T cell receptor beta chain was recorded in a study of T cells in localized non-small cell lung cancer. Method: immunoSEQ multiplex PCR; TCRdb's copy keeps in-frame clones and lacks some. The sample has some 15,000 clones, 87% seen once; the top ten hold 27%. Study-wide findings and caveats: The greatest T cell clonality was found in uninvolved adjacent lung (higher than in tumor).

Germline CDR1 and CDR2: SGHDT and YYEEEE. The CDR3 consists of 13 residues. V was pared by 0 bases and J by 8 bases, with 3 bases of the junction left unmatched. A note on this clone: The antigen is unknown.

The starting material was peripheral blood mononuclear cells, obtained before any cancer treatment. The receptor's source is a male donor older than 55 with stage II lung adenocarcinoma. The genes are TRBV5-6 and TRBJ2-3; TRBD2 aligns across 7 bases. Written as DNA, the CDR3 is TGTGCCAGCAGCTTGGCTGGGGGGGGTACGCAGTATTTT. It specifies CASSLAGGGTQYF. Full variable domain (remainder filled in from reference TRBV5-6 and TRBJ2-3): DAGVTQSPTHLIKTRGQQVTLRCSPKSGHDTVSWYQQALGQGPQFIFQYYEEEERQRGNFPDRFSGHQFPNYSSELNVNALLLGDSALYLCASSLAGGGTQYFGPGTRLTVL.